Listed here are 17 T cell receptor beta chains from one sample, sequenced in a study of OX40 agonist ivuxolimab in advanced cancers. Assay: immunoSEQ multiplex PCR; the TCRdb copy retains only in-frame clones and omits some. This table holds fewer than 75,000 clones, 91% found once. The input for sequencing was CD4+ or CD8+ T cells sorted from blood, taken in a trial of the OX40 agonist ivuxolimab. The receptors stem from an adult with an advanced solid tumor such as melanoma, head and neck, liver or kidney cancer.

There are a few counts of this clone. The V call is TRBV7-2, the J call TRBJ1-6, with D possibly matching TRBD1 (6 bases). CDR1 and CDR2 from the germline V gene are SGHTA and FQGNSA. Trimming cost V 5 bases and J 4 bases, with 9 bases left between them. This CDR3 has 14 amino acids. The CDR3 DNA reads TGTGCCAGCAGCCCAGGACAGTATAATTCACCCCTCCACTTT. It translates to CASSPGQYNSPLHF.

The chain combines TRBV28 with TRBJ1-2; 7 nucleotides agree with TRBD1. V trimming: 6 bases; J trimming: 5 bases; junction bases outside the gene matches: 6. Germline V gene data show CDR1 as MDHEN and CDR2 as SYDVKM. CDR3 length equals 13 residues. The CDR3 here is CASRRGQDYGYTF. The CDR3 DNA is TGTGCCAGCAGACGAGGACAGGATTATGGCTACACCTTC.

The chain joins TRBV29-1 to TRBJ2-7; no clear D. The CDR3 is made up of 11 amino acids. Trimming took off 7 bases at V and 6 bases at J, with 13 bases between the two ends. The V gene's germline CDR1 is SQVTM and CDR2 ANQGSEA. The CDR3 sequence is CSAYTSAEQYF. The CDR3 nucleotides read TGCAGCGCCTACACCTCGGCCGAGCAGTACTTC.

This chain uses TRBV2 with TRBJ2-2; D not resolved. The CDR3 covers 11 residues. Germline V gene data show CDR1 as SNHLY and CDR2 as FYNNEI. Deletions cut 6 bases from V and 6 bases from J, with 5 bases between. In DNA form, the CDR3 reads TGTGCCAGCAGATACGCCGGGGAGCTGTTTTTT. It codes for CASRYAGELFF.

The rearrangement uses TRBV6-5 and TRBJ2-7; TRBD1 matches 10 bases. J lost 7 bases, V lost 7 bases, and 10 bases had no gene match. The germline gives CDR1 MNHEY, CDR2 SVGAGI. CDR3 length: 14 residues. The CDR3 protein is CASNPGQGRGEQYF. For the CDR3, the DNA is TGTGCCAGCAATCCGGGACAGGGGAGGGGAGAGCAGTACTTC.

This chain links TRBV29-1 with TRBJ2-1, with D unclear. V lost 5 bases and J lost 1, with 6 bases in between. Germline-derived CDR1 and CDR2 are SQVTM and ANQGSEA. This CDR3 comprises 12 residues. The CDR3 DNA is TGCAGCGTTTACAGATCCTACAATGAGCAGTTCTTC. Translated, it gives CSVYRSYNEQFF.

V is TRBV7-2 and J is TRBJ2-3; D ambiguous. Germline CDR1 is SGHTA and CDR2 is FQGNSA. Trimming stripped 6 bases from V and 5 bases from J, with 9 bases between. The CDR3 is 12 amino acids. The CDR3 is CASSLSRDTQYF. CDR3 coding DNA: TGTGCCAGCAGTCTAAGCCGAGATACGCAGTATTTT.

The DNA of the CDR3 is TGCGCCAGCAGCTTGGACAGGGTGTTAGACAATGAGCAGTTCTTC. Amino acid sequence: CASSLDRVLDNEQFF. The chain links TRBV5-1 to TRBJ2-1, with D possibly matching TRBD1 (6 bases). Trimming left V 0 bases short and J 5 bases short, with 12 bases between. In germline, CDR1 is SGHRS, CDR2 YFSETQ. The CDR3 runs to 15 residues.

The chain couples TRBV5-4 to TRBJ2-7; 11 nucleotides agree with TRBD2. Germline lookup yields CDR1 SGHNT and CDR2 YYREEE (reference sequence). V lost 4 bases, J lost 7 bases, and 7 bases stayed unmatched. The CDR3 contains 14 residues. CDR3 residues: CASSLLAGGEEQYF. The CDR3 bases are TGTGCCAGCAGCCTTCTAGCGGGAGGAGAGGAGCAGTACTTC.

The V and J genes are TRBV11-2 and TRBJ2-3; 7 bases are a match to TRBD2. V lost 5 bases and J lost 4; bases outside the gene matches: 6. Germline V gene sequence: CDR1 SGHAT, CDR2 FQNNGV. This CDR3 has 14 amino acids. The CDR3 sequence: CASSLGGGPDTQYF. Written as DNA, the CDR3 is TGTGCCAGCAGCCTGGGGGGGGGTCCAGATACGCAGTATTTT.

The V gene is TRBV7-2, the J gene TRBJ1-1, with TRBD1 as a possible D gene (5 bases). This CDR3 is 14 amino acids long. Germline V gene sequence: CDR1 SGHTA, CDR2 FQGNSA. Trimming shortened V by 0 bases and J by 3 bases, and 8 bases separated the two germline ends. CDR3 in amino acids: CASSLAGTYTEAFF. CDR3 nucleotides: TGTGCCAGCAGCTTAGCGGGGACTTACACTGAAGCTTTCTTT. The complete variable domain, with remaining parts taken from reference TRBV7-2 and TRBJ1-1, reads GAGVSQSPSNKVTEKGKDVELRCDPISGHTALYWYRQSLGQGLEFLIYFQGNSAPDKSGLPSDRFSAERTGGSVSTLTIQRTQQEDSAVYLCASSLAGTYTEAFFGQGTRLTVV.

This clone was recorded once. CDR3 DNA: TGTGCCAGCAGTTTGGACAGGCTAATGAACACTGAAGCTTTCTTT. Encoded protein: CASSLDRLMNTEAFF. The J gene is TRBJ1-1, the V gene TRBV6-5; TRBD1 agrees at 7 bases. The CDR3 sequence is 15 residues long. Germline V lookup: CDR1 MNHEY, CDR2 SVGAGI. The J segment lost 0 bases and the V segment lost 4 bases, leaving 5 bases of the junction unmatched.

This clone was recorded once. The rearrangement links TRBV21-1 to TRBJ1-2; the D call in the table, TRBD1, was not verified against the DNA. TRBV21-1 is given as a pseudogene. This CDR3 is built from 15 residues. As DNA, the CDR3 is TGTGCCAGCAGCAAAGGGCAGCGGACAGCCAATGGCTACACCTTC. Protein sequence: CASSKGQRTANGYTF.

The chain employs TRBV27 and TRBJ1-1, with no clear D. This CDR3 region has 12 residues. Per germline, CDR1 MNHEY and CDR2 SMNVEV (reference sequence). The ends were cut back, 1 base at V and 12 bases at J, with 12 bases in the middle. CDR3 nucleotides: TGTGCCAGCAGTTTATACGGGAAAGGAACTTTCTTT. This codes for CASSLYGKGTFF.

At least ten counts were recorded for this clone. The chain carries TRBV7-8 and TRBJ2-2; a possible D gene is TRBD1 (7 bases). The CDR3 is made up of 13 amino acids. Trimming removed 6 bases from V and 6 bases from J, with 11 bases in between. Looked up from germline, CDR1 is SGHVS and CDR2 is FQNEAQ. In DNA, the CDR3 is TGTGCCAGCAGGCTCAGGGGGGCCGGGGAGCTGTTTTTT. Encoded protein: CASRLRGAGELFF.

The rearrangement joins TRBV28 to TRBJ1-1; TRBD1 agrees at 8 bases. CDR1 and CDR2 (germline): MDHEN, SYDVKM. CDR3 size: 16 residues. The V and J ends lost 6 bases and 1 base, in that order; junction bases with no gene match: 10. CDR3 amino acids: CASSLPQGAGNTEAFF. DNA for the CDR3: TGTGCCAGCAGCTTACCCCAGGGGGCGGGGAACACTGAAGCTTTCTTT.

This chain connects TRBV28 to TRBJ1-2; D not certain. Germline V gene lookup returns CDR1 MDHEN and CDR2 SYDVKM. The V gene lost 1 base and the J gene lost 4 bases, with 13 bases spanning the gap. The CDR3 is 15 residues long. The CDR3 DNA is TGTGCCAGCAGTTTATTCTCCGACCGTCCCTATGGCTACACCTTC. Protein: CASSLFSDRPYGYTF.